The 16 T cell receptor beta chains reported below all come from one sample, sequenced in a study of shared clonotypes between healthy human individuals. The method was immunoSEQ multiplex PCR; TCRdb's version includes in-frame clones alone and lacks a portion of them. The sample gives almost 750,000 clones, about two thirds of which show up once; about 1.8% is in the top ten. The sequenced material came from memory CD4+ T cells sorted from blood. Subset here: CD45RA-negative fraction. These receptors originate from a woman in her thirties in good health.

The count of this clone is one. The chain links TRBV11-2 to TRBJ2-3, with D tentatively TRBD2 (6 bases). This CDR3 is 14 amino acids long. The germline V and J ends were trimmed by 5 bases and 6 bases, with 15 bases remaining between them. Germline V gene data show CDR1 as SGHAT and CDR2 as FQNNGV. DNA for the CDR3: TGTGCCAGCAGCCCCGGGACTCCGGTGGATACGCAGTATTTT. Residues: CASSPGTPVDTQYF. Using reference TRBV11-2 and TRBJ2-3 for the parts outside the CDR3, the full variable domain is EAGVAQSPRYKIIEKRQSVAFWCNPISGHATLYWYQQILGQGPKLLIQFQNNGVVDDSQLPKDRFSAERLKGVDSTLKIQPAKLEDSAVYLCASSPGTPVDTQYFGPGTRLTVL.

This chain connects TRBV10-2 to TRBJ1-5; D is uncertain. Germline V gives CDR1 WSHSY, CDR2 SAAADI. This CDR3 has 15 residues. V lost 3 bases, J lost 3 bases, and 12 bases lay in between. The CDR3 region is CASSEPQVLNQPQHF. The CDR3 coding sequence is TGCGCCAGCAGTGAACCCCAGGTTCTCAATCAGCCCCAGCATTTT.

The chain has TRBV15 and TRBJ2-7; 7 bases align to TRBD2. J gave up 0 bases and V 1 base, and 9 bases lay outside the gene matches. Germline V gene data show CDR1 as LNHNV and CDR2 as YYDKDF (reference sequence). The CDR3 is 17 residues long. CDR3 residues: CATSRVQRGESSYEQYF. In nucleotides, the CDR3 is TGTGCCACCAGCAGAGTGCAGCGGGGTGAGAGCTCCTACGAGCAGTACTTC.

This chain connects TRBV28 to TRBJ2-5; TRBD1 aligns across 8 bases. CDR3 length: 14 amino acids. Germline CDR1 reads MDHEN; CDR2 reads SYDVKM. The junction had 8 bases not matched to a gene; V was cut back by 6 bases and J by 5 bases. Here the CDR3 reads CASRPGGLGETQYF. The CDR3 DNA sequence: TGTGCCAGCAGACCAGGGGGCTTAGGGGAGACCCAGTACTTC.

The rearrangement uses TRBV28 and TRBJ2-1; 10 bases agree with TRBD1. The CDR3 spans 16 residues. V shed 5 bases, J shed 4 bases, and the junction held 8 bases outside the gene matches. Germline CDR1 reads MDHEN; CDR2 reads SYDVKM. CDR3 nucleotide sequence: TGTGCCAGCAGTCCCATGACAGGGGGCTTTTACAATGAGCAGTTCTTC. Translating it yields CASSPMTGGFYNEQFF.

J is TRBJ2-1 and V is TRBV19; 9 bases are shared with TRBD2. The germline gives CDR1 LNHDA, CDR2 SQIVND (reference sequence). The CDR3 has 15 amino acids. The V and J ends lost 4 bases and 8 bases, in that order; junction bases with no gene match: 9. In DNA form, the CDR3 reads TGTGCCAGTAGTAGGACCAGCGGGAGGTTCGATGAGCAGTTCTTC. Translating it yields CASSRTSGRFDEQFF.

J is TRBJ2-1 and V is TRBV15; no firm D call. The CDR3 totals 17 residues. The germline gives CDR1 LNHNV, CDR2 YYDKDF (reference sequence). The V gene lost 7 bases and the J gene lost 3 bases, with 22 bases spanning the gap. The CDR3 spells CATKDRPGATRYNEQFF. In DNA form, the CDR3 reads TGTGCCACCAAGGACCGCCCTGGCGCGACCCGCTACAATGAGCAGTTCTTC. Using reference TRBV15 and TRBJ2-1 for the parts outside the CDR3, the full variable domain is DAMVIQNPRYQVTQFGKPVTLSCSQTLNHNVMYWYQQKSSQAPKLLFHYYDKDFNNEADTPDNFQSRRPNTSFCFLDIRSPGLGDTAMYLCATKDRPGATRYNEQFFGPGTRLTVL.

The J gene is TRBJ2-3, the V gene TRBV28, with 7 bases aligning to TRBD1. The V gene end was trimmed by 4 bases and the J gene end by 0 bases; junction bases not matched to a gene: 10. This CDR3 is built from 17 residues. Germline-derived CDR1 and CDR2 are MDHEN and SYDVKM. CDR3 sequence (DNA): TGTGCCAGCAGTTCCCCGGGACAGCCCACTAGCACAGATACGCAGTATTTT. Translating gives CASSSPGQPTSTDTQYF.

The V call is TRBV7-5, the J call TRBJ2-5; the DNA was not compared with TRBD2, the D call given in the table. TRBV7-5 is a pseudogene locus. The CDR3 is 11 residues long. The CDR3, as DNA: TGTGTCAGAAGCTCTCAAGAGACCCAGTACTTC. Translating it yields CVRSSQETQYF.

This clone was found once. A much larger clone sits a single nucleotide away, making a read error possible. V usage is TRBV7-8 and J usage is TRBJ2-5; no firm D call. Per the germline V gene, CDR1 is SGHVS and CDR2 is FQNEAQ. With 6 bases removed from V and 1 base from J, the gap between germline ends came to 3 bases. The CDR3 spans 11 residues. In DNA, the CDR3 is TGTGCCAGCAGAAGCCAAGAGACCCAGTACTTC. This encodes CASRSQETQYF.

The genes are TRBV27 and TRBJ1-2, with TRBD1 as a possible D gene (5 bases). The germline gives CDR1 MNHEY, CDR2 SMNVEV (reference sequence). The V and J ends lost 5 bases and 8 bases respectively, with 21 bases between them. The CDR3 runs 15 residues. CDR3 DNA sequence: TGTGCCAGCAGTCGTTGGGGGGAAGGAACTATCGGCTACACCTTC. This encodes CASSRWGEGTIGYTF.

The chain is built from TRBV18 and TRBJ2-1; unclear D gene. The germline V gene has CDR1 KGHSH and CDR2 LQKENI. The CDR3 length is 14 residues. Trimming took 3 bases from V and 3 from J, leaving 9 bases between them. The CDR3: CASSPETGYNEQFF. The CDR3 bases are TGTGCCAGCTCACCTGAGACCGGCTACAATGAGCAGTTCTTC.

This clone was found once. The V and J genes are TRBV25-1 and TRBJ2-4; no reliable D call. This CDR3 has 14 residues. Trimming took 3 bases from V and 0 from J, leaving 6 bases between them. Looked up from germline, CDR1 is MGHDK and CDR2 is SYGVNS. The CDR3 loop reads CASSDNRAKNIQYF. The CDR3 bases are TGTGCCAGCAGTGATAACAGAGCCAAAAACATTCAGTACTTC.

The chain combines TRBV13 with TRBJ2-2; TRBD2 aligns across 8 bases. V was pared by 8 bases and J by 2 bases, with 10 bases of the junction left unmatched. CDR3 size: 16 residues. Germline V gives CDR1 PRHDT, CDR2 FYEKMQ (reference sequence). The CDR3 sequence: CASRLGAGGNTGELFF. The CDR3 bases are TGTGCCAGCCGGCTCGGTGCGGGAGGAAACACCGGGGAGCTGTTTTTT.

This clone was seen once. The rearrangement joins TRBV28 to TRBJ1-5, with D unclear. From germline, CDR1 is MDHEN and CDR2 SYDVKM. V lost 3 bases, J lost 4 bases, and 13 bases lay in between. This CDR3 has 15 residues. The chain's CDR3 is CASSFHSRDNQPQHF. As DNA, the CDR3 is TGTGCCAGCAGTTTTCATTCGAGGGATAATCAGCCCCAGCATTTT.

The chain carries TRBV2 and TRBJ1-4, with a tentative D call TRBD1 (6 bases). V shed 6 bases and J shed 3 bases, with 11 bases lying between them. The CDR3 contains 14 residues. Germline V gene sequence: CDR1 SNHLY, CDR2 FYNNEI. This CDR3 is CASSDRRANEKLFF. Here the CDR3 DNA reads TGTGCCAGCAGCGACAGGAGGGCTAATGAAAAACTGTTTTTT.